The next 28 T cell receptor beta chains were all read from a single sample in a study of T cells in Graves' hyperthyroidism and ophthalmopathy. Amplified TCR beta CDR3 regions came from RNA transcripts. A set of HTBI primers served as the primers for a first-round RT-PCR of the TCR CDR3. A single record per CDR3 protein comes from TCRdb applying MiXCR to the multiplex PCR reads. The data contain around 490,000 distinct CDR3 sequences, nearly 20% of them seen just once; the ten biggest clones take up over 45%. The sequencing input was blood. The receptors were sampled from a middle-aged man with Graves' ophthalmopathy.

In this sample, this clonotype turned up many times. The J gene is TRBJ2-1, the V gene TRBV7-8; 8 bases map to TRBD2. CDR1 is SGHVS and CDR2 is FQNEAQ in the germline V gene. After removal of 4 bases from V and 9 bases from J, the junction contained 17 bases not matched to a gene. The CDR3 spans 17 residues. In nucleotides, the CDR3 is TGTGCCAGCAGCTCACCCCCGGCACGGGGGGGCAGAAGTGAGCAGTTCTTC. As protein: CASSSPPARGGRSEQFF. The full variable domain, in which reference TRBV7-8 and TRBJ2-1 provide the parts outside the CDR3, is GAGVSQSPRYKVAKRGQDVALRCDPISGHVSLFWYQQALGQGPEFLTYFQNEAQLDKSGLPSDRFFAERPEGSVSTLKIQRTQQEDSAVYLCASSSPPARGGRSEQFFGPGTRLTVL.

The V call is TRBV28, the J call TRBJ1-5; weak D call: TRBD1 (5 bases). The CDR3 is 15 residues long. Germline V gene sequence: CDR1 MDHEN, CDR2 SYDVKM. The V gene lost 2 bases and the J gene lost 5 bases, with 13 bases spanning the gap. The CDR3: CASSLISAGHQPQHF. The CDR3 DNA is TGTGCCAGCAGTTTAATTTCCGCAGGGCATCAGCCCCAGCATTTT.

This clonotype was seen many times. This rearrangement joins TRBV2 to TRBJ2-3; D possibly corresponds to TRBD2 (6 bases). The length of the CDR3 is 14 residues. The V end lost 8 bases, the J end lost 0 bases, and 12 bases lay between the germline ends. Germline-derived CDR1 and CDR2 are SNHLY and FYNNEI. CDR3 sequence (DNA): TGTGCCAGCGAGGAGGGCGGTAGCACAGATACGCAGTATTTT. Its translation: CASEEGGSTDTQYF. Using reference TRBV2 and TRBJ2-3 for the parts outside the CDR3, the full variable domain is EPEVTQTPSHQVTQMGQEVILRCVPISNHLYFYWYRQILGQKVEFLVSFYNNEISEKSEIFDDQFSVERPDGSNFTLKIRSTKLEDSAMYFCASEEGGSTDTQYFGPGTRLTVL.

This clonotype was counted between two and nine times. The J gene is TRBJ2-5, the V gene TRBV11-1; D may be TRBD1 (6 bases). The CDR3 totals 15 residues. CDR1 and CDR2 (germline): SGHAT, FQDESV (reference sequence). V lost 5 bases, J lost 4 bases, and 17 bases lay in between. This chain's CDR3 is CASSPADRSGETQYF. The CDR3 DNA reads TGTGCCAGCAGCCCAGCGGACAGATCGGGAGAGACCCAGTACTTC.

The V call is TRBV27, the J call TRBJ1-2, with a weak D call TRBD1 (5 bases). CDR1 is MNHEY, CDR2 SMNVEV, per germline (reference sequence). This CDR3 comprises 14 residues. V dropped 2 bases and J dropped 7 bases, with 14 bases sitting between them. This chain's CDR3 is CASSLQGDKGGYTF. The DNA for the CDR3 is TGTGCCAGCAGTTTACAGGGAGATAAGGGTGGCTACACCTTC.

This clonotype was detected a few times. This chain joins TRBV5-1 and TRBJ1-2, with unresolved D. V was trimmed by 0 bases and J by 8 bases, leaving 11 bases between them. The CDR3 totals 13 residues. The germline V gene has CDR1 SGHRS and CDR2 YFSETQ. The CDR3: CASSLGTARGYTF. CDR3 nucleotides: TGCGCCAGCAGCTTGGGAACAGCGAGAGGCTACACCTTC.

On this clonotype: The junction and the germline gene differ at one end; a read error may be behind it. The V gene is TRBV5-1, the J gene TRBJ2-1, with D tentatively TRBD1 (6 bases). The CDR3 loop spans 17 amino acids. The V gene's germline CDR1 is SGHRS and CDR2 YFSETQ. The CDR3 DNA sequence: TGCGCCAGCAGCTCTTCCCAGGACAGCCAATTCAACAATGAGCAGCTCTTC. Translation gives CASSSSQDSQFNNEQLF. Variable domain in full (rest from reference TRBV5-1 and TRBJ2-1): KAGVTQTPRYLIKTRGQQVTLSCSPISGHRSVSWYQQTPGQGLQFLFEYFSETQRNKGNFPGRFSGRQFSNSRSEMNVSTLELGDSALYLCASSSSQDSQFNNEQLFGPGTRLTVL.

This clonotype has a count of ten or more. The chain uses TRBV30 and TRBJ1-2; D is perhaps TRBD1 (6 bases). Trimming shortened V by 2 bases and J by 4 bases, and 11 bases separated the two germline ends. CDR3 length: 13 residues. Germline-derived CDR1 and CDR2 are GTSNPN and SVGIG (reference sequence). The CDR3 nucleotides read TGTGCCTGGAGTCCAGGGGTTAGCTATGGCTACACCTTC. The encoded protein is CAWSPGVSYGYTF.

There are a few counts of this clonotype. The chain employs TRBV11-2 and TRBJ2-3; no firm D call. The CDR3 loop spans 15 amino acids. V lost 9 bases and J 1 base, leaving 17 bases between the germline ends. CDR1 is SGHAT, CDR2 FQNNGV, per germline. This CDR3 is CASSHLGGGTDTQYF. The CDR3 DNA reads TGTGCCAGTAGCCATCTAGGCGGCGGCACAGATACGCAGTATTTT.

In this sample, this clonotype turned up many times. This rearrangement joins TRBV2 to TRBJ2-1; 7 nucleotides agree with TRBD1. CDR3 size: 14 residues. Germline CDR1 is SNHLY and CDR2 is FYNNEI. V shed 5 bases, J shed 7 bases, and the junction held 8 bases outside the gene matches. The CDR3 region has the DNA TGTGCCAGCAGTACCTTTAAGGGGGCGAATGAGCAGTTCTTC. Its protein is CASSTFKGANEQFF.

This clonotype appeared a few times. The chain has TRBV5-1 and TRBJ2-5, with 9 positions matching TRBD1. Per germline, CDR1 SGHRS and CDR2 YFSETQ. V dropped 4 bases and J dropped 5; count of bases not matched to a gene: 9. The CDR3 has 15 amino acids. CDR3: CASSRGQGLLETQYF. CDR3 DNA sequence: TGCGCCAGCAGCCGGGGACAGGGCCTGCTGGAGACCCAGTACTTC.

This chain connects TRBV7-8 to TRBJ2-3; 7 nucleotides agree with TRBD1. CDR1 and CDR2 (germline): SGHVS, FQNEAQ. The V and J ends lost 7 bases and 6 bases, in that order; junction bases with no gene match: 7. The CDR3 sequence is 13 residues long. For the CDR3, the DNA is TGTGCCAGCACTCGACAGGGTGGCGATACGCAGTATTTT. The encoded protein is CASTRQGGDTQYF.

This clonotype was observed many times. The chain employs TRBV6-2 or TRBV6-3 and TRBJ1-2; 9 bases are a match to TRBD1. Germline V gives CDR1 MNHEY, CDR2 SVGEGT. This CDR3 spans 13 amino acids. V lost 2 bases and J lost 7; bases outside the gene matches: 2. The CDR3 loop is CASSYGTGLGYTF. In DNA form, the CDR3 reads TGTGCCAGCAGTTACGGGACAGGGCTTGGCTACACCTTC.

The chain employs TRBV6-1 and TRBJ2-7, with D perhaps TRBD2 (6 bases). The CDR3 is made up of 13 amino acids. V lost 6 bases and J lost 4, with 13 bases in between. CDR1 is MNHNS, CDR2 SASEGT, per germline. The CDR3 region has the DNA TGTGCCAGCAGCCCCAAGGCGGGGTACGAGCAGTACTTC. Translated: CASSPKAGYEQYF.

This clonotype was found many times. The chain has TRBV11-2 and TRBJ2-3; D might be TRBD1 (6 bases). V dropped 0 bases and J dropped 5 bases, with 12 bases sitting between them. The CDR3 extends over 15 amino acids. CDR1 and CDR2 (germline): SGHAT, FQNNGV. The CDR3 sequence is CASSLDQGRVDTQYF. The CDR3 region has the DNA TGTGCCAGCAGCTTAGATCAGGGGCGCGTAGATACGCAGTATTTT.

This chain joins TRBV10-1 and TRBJ2-3; 7 nucleotides match TRBD1. Germline loops: CDR1 WNHNN, CDR2 SYGVQD (reference sequence). V trimming: 6 bases; J trimming: 2 bases; junction bases outside the gene matches: 8. The length of the CDR3 is 15 residues. CDR3 protein: CASSAETGITDTQYF. In DNA, the CDR3 is TGCGCCAGCAGCGCAGAGACAGGGATCACAGATACGCAGTATTTT.

This clonotype was seen only a few times. The CDR3 is CASSQDFGTFNYEQYF. The CDR3 DNA reads TGCGCCAGCAGCCAGGACTTTGGGACCTTTAACTACGAGCAGTACTTC. The chain combines TRBV4-1 with TRBJ2-7; tentatively, D is TRBD1 or TRBD2 (5 bases each). The germline V gene encodes CDR1 MGHRA and CDR2 YSYEKL. The CDR3 runs 16 residues. V dropped 3 bases and J dropped 3 bases, with 18 bases sitting between them.

J is TRBJ2-5 and V is TRBV27; 10 nucleotides line up with TRBD2. Trimming removed 3 bases from V and 8 bases from J; junction bases left unmatched: 15. This CDR3 region has 17 residues. CDR1 and CDR2 from the germline V gene are MNHEY and SMNVEV (reference sequence). In DNA, the CDR3 is TGTGCCAGCAGTTTCGTTAGGACTAGCGGACCCCCCGACACCCAGTACTTC. It translates to CASSFVRTSGPPDTQYF.

This chain links TRBV9 with TRBJ1-2, with D uncertain. Trimming removed 4 bases at V and 3 bases at J, with 16 bases between. The germline V gene encodes CDR1 SGDLS and CDR2 YYNGEE. CDR3 length: 15 residues. The CDR3 reads CASSKGLAVDYGYTF. In DNA, the CDR3 is TGTGCCAGCAGCAAAGGCCTGGCAGTCGACTATGGCTACACCTTC.

This clonotype has just a few counts. V usage is TRBV12-5 and J usage is TRBJ2-2, with a weak D call TRBD1 (5 bases). V lost 4 bases, J lost 1 base, and 16 bases lay in between. This CDR3 has 17 residues. CDR1 and CDR2 from the germline V gene are LGHNT and FRNRAP. The CDR3 here is CASGSPPSTGNTGELFF. The CDR3 nucleotides read TGTGCTAGTGGTTCGCCTCCTTCCACAGGGAACACCGGGGAGCTGTTTTTT.

The chain uses TRBV28 and TRBJ2-5, with 8 bases fitting TRBD1. V gave up 7 bases and J gave up 5 bases; unmatched junction bases: 12. Germline V lookup: CDR1 MDHEN, CDR2 SYDVKM. The CDR3 has 15 residues. The CDR3 region has the DNA TGTGCCAGCACAGGGGGCGCAGGGATTATGGAGACCCAGTACTTC. It specifies CASTGGAGIMETQYF.

This chain links TRBV19 with TRBJ2-1; 10 positions agree with TRBD1. Unmatched junction bases numbered 6, after V lost 7 bases and J lost 9 bases. Germline-derived CDR1 and CDR2 are LNHDA and SQIVND (reference sequence). The CDR3 has 13 residues. The CDR3 DNA reads TGTGCCAGTAAGACAGGGGGCTTGGGTGAGCAGTTCTTC. Amino acid sequence: CASKTGGLGEQFF. The complete variable domain, with remaining parts taken from reference TRBV19 and TRBJ2-1, reads DGGITQSPKYLFRKEGQNVTLSCEQNLNHDAMYWYRQDPGQGLRLIYYSQIVNDFQKGDIAEGYSVSREKKESFPLTVTSAQKNPTAFYLCASKTGGLGEQFFGPGTRLTVL.

This clonotype was seen repeatedly, ten times or more. This CDR3 reads CASSSHRPAPEQFF. DNA of the CDR3: TGTGCCAGCAGCTCCCACCGCCCCGCCCCTGAGCAGTTCTTC. This rearrangement joins TRBV7-2 to TRBJ2-1; the D is unclear. Germline V CDR1 and CDR2: SGHTA, FQGNSA. The CDR3 extends over 14 amino acids. V was pared by 4 bases and J by 9 bases, with 16 bases between.

This clonotype turned up a few times. The V and J genes are TRBV14 and TRBJ1-6; D is uncertain. The CDR3 spans 17 residues. Germline CDR1 is SGHDN and CDR2 is FVKESK. V lost 3 bases, J lost 0 bases, and 12 bases lay in between. As DNA, the CDR3 is TGTGCCAGCAGCCACGGCAGCATCCTCTCCTATAATTCACCCCTCCACTTT. As protein: CASSHGSILSYNSPLHF.

The CDR3 DNA sequence: TGCAGTGCTGGGCAGGGGGCCGAAGAGACCCAGTACTTC. It translates to CSAGQGAEETQYF. The chain carries TRBV20-1 and TRBJ2-5; 8 bases agree with TRBD1. Germline loops: CDR1 DFQATT, CDR2 SNEGSKA (reference sequence). The J segment lost 3 bases and the V segment lost 5 bases, leaving 5 bases of the junction unmatched. The CDR3 runs 13 residues.

At least ten counts were recorded for this clonotype. V and J are TRBV7-2 and TRBJ2-1; D is uncertain. The CDR3 loop spans 12 amino acids. In germline, CDR1 is SGHTA, CDR2 FQGNSA. Trimming pared 4 bases from V and 7 bases from J, leaving 8 bases between. DNA for the CDR3: TGTGCCAGCAGCTCCCTTAGGAATGAGCAGTTCTTC. Translation: CASSSLRNEQFF.

The rearrangement joins TRBV7-6 to TRBJ2-1; D perhaps matches TRBD1 (5 bases). Per germline, CDR1 SGHVS and CDR2 FNYEAQ. The CDR3 runs to 17 residues. The ends were cut back, 1 base at V and 1 base at J, with 14 bases in the middle. Written as DNA, the CDR3 is TGTGCCAGCAGCTTAGTTGCCAGGGTTGAGTCCTACAATGAGCAGTTCTTC. It specifies CASSLVARVESYNEQFF.

At least ten counts were recorded for this clonotype. V is TRBV12-3 or TRBV12-4 and J is TRBJ2-3, with D perhaps TRBD2 (6 bases). Trimming took off 3 bases at V and 4 bases at J, with 17 bases between the two ends. The CDR3 is 16 amino acids. The CDR3 reads CASSFNLASPADTQYF. The CDR3 DNA sequence: TGTGCCAGCAGTTTTAACCTAGCGTCCCCCGCAGATACGCAGTATTTT.